One and the same sample provided the 5 T cell receptor beta chains below, sequenced in a study of T cell repertoires in cytomegalovirus infection. Via MiXCR, TCRdb re-called the reads, giving one row per CDR3 protein. The table lists 310,000 or so distinct CDR3 sequences, more than 20% of them singletons, with about 14% in the top ten. These receptors lack a known antigen. The sample in question was cultured PBMCs, obtained from culture after CMV antigen stimulation. The origin of the receptors is a human donor in good health (CMV status not recorded). Some clones in this sample may be carry-over from other donors' samples.

The rearrangement joins TRBV19 to TRBJ2-7, with D possibly being TRBD1 (6 bases). V was pared by 4 bases and J by 5 bases, with 15 bases between. The CDR3 is made up of 14 amino acids. The V gene's germline CDR1 is LNHDA and CDR2 SQIVND (reference sequence). The CDR3 sequence: CASSSPGDLHEQYF. In nucleotides, the CDR3 is TGTGCCAGTAGTAGCCCAGGGGACCTCCACGAGCAGTACTTC. Combining the CDR3 with reference TRBV19 and TRBJ2-7 gives the whole variable domain DGGITQSPKYLFRKEGQNVTLSCEQNLNHDAMYWYRQDPGQGLRLIYYSQIVNDFQKGDIAEGYSVSREKKESFPLTVTSAQKNPTAFYLCASSSPGDLHEQYFGPGTRLTVT.

The CDR3 reads CASSPDRGITDTQYF. CDR3 in DNA: TGTGCCAGCAGTCCCGACAGGGGGATTACAGATACGCAGTATTTT. This chain joins TRBV28 and TRBJ2-3; 9 bases are a match to TRBD1. The CDR3 contains 15 residues. Germline V lookup: CDR1 MDHEN, CDR2 SYDVKM. V shed 5 bases, J shed 3 bases, and the junction held 6 bases outside the gene matches.

This clonotype was counted at least ten times. The genes are TRBV7-9 and TRBJ2-6; 9 nucleotides line up with TRBD2. From germline, CDR1 is SEHNR and CDR2 FQNEAQ (reference sequence). V gave up 6 bases and J gave up 2 bases; unmatched junction bases: 8. This CDR3 contains 17 residues. The CDR3 here is CASRPGLAIPGANVLTF. The CDR3 nucleotides read TGTGCCAGCAGACCAGGACTAGCGATTCCTGGGGCCAACGTCCTGACTTTC.

This clonotype has a count of ten or more. This chain connects TRBV7-2 to TRBJ1-1, with unresolved D. Germline V CDR1 and CDR2: SGHTA, FQGNSA. This CDR3 has 13 residues. Trimming took off 4 bases at V and 1 base at J, with 7 bases between the two ends. The CDR3 spells CASSSVRNTEAFF. The CDR3 coding sequence is TGTGCCAGCAGCTCCGTGCGGAACACTGAAGCTTTCTTT.

This clonotype came up a few times. This chain connects TRBV10-3 to TRBJ1-1; no firm D call. Trimming stripped 0 bases from V and 4 bases from J, with 12 bases between. The CDR3 contains 15 residues. CDR1 is ENHRY, CDR2 SYGVKD, per germline. The CDR3 protein is CAISESRTGTTEAFF. In DNA, the CDR3 is TGTGCCATCAGTGAGTCGAGGACCGGTACCACTGAAGCTTTCTTT.